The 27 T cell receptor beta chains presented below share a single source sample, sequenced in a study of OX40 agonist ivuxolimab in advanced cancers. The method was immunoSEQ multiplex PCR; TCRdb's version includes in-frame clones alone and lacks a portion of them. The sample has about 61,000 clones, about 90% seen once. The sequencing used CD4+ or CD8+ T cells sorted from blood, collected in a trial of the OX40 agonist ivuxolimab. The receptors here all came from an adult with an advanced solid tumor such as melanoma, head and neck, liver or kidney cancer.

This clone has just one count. CDR3 sequence: CASTRDRHINEQFF. The CDR3, as DNA: TGTGCCAGCACAAGGGACAGGCATATCAATGAGCAGTTCTTC. This chain joins TRBV28 and TRBJ2-1, with TRBD1 identical over 8 bases. The CDR3 consists of 14 residues. The V gene's germline CDR1 is MDHEN and CDR2 SYDVKM. The trim removed 7 bases at V and 6 bases at J, leaving 8 bases unmatched. The variable domain in full, completed from reference TRBV28 and TRBJ2-1, reads DVKVTQSSRYLVKRTGEKVFLECVQDMDHENMFWYRQDPGLGLRLIYFSYDVKMKEKGDIPEGYSVSREKKERFSLILESASTNQTSMYLCASTRDRHINEQFFGPGTRLTVL.

CDR3 residues: CASSLKSSTYQETQYF. CDR3 in DNA: TGTGCCAGCAGCTTAAAATCCAGCACGTACCAAGAGACCCAGTACTTC. This chain joins TRBV11-3 and TRBJ2-5; D is ambiguous. CDR1 is SGHNT and CDR2 is YENEEA in the germline V gene. This CDR3 region has 16 residues. V gave up 2 bases and J gave up 0 bases, with 13 bases separating them.

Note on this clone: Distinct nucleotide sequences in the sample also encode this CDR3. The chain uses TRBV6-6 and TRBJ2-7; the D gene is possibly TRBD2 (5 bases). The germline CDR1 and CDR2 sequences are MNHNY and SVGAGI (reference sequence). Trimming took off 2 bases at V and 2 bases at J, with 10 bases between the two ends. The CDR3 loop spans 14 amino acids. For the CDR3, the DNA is TGTGCCAGCAGTTACGGCGGGCGGACCTACGAGCAGTACTTC. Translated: CASSYGGRTYEQYF.

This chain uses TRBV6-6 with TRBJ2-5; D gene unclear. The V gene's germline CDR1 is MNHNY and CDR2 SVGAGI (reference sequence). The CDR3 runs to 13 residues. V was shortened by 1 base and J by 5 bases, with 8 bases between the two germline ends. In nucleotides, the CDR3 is TGTGCCAGCAGTTACTGGGTGGGGGAGACCCAGTACTTC. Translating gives CASSYWVGETQYF.

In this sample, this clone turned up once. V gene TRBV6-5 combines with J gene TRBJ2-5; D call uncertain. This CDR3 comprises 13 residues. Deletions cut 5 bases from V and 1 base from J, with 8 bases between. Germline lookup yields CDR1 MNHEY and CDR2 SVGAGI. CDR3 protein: CASSPRIQETQYF. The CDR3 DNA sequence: TGTGCCAGCAGTCCACGAATCCAAGAGACCCAGTACTTC.

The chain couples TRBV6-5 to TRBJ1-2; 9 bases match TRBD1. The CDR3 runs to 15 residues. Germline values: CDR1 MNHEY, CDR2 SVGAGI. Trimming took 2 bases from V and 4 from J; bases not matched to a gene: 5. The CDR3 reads CASSYADRGVYGYTF. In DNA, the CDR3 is TGTGCCAGCAGTTACGCGGACAGGGGAGTCTATGGCTACACCTTC.

CDR3 bases: TGTGCCTGGAGTGTACATGGAACTGAAGCTTTCTTT. It is translated as CAWSVHGTEAFF. This chain uses TRBV30 with TRBJ1-1; no reliable D call. The V gene lost 0 bases and the J gene lost 5 bases, with 7 bases spanning the gap. Germline V gene data show CDR1 as GTSNPN and CDR2 as SVGIG (reference sequence). This CDR3 spans 12 amino acids.

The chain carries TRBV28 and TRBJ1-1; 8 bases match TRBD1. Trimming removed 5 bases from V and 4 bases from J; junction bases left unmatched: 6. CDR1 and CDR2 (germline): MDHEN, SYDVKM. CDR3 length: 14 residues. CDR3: CASSLQGGTTEAFF. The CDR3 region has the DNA TGTGCCAGCAGTCTACAGGGGGGGACCACTGAAGCTTTCTTT.

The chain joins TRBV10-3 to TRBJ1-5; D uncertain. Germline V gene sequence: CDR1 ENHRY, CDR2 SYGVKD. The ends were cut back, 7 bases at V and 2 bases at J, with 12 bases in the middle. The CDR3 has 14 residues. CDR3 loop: CAIKPDGGNQPQHF. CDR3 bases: TGTGCCATCAAGCCAGACGGAGGCAATCAGCCCCAGCATTTT.

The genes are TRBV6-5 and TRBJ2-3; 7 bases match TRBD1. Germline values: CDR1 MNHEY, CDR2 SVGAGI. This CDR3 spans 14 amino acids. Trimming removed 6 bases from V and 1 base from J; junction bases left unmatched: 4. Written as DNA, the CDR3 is TGTGCCAGCAGGATAGGACAGGGCACAGATACGCAGTATTTT. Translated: CASRIGQGTDTQYF.

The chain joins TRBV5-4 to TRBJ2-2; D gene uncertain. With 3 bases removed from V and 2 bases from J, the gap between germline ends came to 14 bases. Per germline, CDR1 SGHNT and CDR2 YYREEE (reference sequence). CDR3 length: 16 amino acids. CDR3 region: CASSSDYAYNTGELFF. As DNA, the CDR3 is TGTGCCAGCAGCTCCGATTACGCTTATAACACCGGGGAGCTGTTTTTT.

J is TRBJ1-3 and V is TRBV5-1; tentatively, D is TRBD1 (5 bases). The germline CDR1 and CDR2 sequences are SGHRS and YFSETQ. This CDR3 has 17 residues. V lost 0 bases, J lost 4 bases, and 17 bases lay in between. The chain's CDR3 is CASSLDGTDEAGNTIYF. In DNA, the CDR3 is TGCGCCAGCAGCTTGGACGGGACCGACGAGGCGGGAAACACCATATATTTT.

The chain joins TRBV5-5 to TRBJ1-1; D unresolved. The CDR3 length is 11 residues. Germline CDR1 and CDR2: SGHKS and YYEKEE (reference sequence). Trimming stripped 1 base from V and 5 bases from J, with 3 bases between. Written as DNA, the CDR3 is TGTGCCAGCAGCTTGTCGACTGAAGCTTTCTTT. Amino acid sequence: CASSLSTEAFF.

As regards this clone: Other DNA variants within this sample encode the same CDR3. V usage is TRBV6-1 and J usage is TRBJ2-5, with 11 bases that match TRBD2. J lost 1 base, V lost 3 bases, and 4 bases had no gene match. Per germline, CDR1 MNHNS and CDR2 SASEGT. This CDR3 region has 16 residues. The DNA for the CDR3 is TGTGCCAGCAGTGAGTTAGCGGGGGGGCCCCAAGAGACCCAGTACTTC. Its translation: CASSELAGGPQETQYF.

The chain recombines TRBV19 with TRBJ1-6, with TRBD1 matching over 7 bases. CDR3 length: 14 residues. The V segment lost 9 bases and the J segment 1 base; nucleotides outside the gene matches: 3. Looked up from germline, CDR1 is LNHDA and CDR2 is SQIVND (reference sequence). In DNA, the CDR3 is TGTGCCAGCTCGGACAGGTCCTATAATTCACCCCTCCACTTT. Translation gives CASSDRSYNSPLHF.

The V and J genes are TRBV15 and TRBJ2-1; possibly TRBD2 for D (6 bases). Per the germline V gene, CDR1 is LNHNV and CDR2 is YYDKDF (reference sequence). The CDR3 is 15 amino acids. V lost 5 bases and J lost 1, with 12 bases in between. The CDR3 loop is CATSAAGLSYNEQFF. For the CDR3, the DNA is TGTGCCACCAGCGCCGCGGGGTTATCCTACAATGAGCAGTTCTTC.

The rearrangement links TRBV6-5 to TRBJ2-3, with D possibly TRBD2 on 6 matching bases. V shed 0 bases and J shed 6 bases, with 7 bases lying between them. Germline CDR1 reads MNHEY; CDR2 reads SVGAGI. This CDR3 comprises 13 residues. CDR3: CASSYSEGDTQYF. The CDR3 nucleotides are TGTGCCAGCAGTTACTCGGAGGGGGATACGCAGTATTTT.

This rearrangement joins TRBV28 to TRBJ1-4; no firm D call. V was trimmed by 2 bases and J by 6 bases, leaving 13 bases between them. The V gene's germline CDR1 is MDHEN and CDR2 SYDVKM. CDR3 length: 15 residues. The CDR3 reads CASSLMGSWDEKLFF. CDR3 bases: TGTGCCAGCAGTTTAATGGGGTCATGGGATGAAAAACTGTTTTTT.

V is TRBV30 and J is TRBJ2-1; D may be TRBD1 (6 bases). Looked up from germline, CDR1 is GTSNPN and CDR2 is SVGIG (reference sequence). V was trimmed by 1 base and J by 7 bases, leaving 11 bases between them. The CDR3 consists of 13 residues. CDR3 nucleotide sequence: TGTGCCTGGAGTGATCAGGGGAAGAATGAGCAGTTCTTC. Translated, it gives CAWSDQGKNEQFF. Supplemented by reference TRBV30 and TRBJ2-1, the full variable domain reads SQTIHQWPATLVQPVGSPLSLECTVEGTSNPNLYWYRQAAGRGLQLLFYSVGIGQISSEVPQNLSASRPQDRQFILSSKKLLLSDSGFYLCAWSDQGKNEQFFGPGTRLTVL.

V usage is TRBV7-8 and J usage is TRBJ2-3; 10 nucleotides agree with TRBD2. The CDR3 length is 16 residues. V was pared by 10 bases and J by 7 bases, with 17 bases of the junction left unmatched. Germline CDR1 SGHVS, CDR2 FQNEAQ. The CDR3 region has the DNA TGTGCCAATGATTCCGGGACTAGCGTGAGTGTATATACGCAGTATTTT. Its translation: CANDSGTSVSVYTQYF.

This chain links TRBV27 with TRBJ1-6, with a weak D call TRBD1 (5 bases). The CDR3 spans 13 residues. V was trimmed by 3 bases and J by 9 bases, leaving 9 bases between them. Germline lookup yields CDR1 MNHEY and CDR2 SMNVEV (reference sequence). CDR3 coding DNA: TGTGCCAGCAGTTTGGGGACCATTTCACCCCTCCACTTT. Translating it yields CASSLGTISPLHF.

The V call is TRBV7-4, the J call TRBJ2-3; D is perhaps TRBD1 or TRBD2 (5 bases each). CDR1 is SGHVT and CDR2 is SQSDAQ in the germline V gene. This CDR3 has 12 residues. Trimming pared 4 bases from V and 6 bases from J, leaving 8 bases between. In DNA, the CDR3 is TGTGCCAGCAGCTGGGGCGGGGATACGCAGTATTTT. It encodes CASSWGGDTQYF. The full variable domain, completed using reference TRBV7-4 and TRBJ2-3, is GAGVSQSPRYKVAKRGRDVALRCDSISGHVTLYWYRQTLGQGSEVLTYSQSDAQRDKSGRPSGRFSAERPERSVSTLKIQRTEQGDSAVYLCASSWGGDTQYFGPGTRLTVL.

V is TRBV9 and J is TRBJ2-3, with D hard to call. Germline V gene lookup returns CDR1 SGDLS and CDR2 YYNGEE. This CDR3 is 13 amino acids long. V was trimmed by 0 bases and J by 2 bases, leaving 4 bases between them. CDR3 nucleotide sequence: TGTGCCAGCAGCGTAGGGGTCACAGATACGCAGTATTTT. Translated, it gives CASSVGVTDTQYF.

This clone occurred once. As DNA, the CDR3 is TGTGCTAGTGGTTTGGTACGATTACTAGCGGGCTTGGACTCCTACAATGAGCAGTTCTTC. It translates to CASGLVRLLAGLDSYNEQFF. J is TRBJ2-1 and V is TRBV12-5, with TRBD2 matching 9 bases. Trimming cost V 0 bases and J 0 bases; bases outside gene matches: 12. CDR3 length equals 20 residues. The germline V gene encodes CDR1 LGHNT and CDR2 FRNRAP.

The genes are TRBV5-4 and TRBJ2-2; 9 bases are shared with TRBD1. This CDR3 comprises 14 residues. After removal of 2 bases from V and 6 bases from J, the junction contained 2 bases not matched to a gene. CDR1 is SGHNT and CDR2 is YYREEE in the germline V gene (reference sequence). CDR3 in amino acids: CASSFTGGPGELFF. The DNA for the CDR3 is TGTGCCAGCAGCTTTACAGGGGGCCCCGGGGAGCTGTTTTTT.

CDR3 DNA sequence: TGCGCCAGCAGCTTCGGGACTACGCCGCTCGTTGGACTAAATGAGCAGTTCTTC. It codes for CASSFGTTPLVGLNEQFF. The chain employs TRBV5-1 and TRBJ2-1; 7 bases are shared with TRBD2. V dropped 2 bases and J dropped 7; count of bases not matched to a gene: 18. Germline assignment: CDR1 SGHRS and CDR2 YFSETQ. This CDR3 has 18 residues. The full variable domain, rest sourced from reference TRBV5-1 and TRBJ2-1, is KAGVTQTPRYLIKTRGQQVTLSCSPISGHRSVSWYQQTPGQGLQFLFEYFSETQRNKGNFPGRFSGRQFSNSRSEMNVSTLELGDSALYLCASSFGTTPLVGLNEQFFGPGTRLTVL.

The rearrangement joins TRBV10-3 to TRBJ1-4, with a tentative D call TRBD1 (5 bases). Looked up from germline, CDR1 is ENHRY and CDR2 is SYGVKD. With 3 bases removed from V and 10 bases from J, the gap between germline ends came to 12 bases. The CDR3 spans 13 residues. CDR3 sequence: CAISDRVSAKLFF. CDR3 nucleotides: TGTGCCATCAGTGACAGGGTGAGCGCAAAACTGTTTTTT.